The rows below give T cell receptor beta chains drawn from one sample of a study of graft-versus-host responses after intestinal transplantation. The table came from immunoSEQ multiplex PCR; TCRdb's copy has only in-frame clones and leaves some out. The table lists about 120,000 clones, approximately 92% of them singletons, with 0.095% to 0.15% in the top ten. These TCRs' antigens remain unknown. The input for sequencing was unstimulated CD4+ T cells sorted from spleen or lymph node cells, taken before intestinal transplant. The receptors derive from a human donor who received an intestinal transplant. Each CDR3 is given with its conserved first and last residue. Fields, in order: J gene, clone size, V gene, D gene, CDR3 DNA, CDR3 protein. The D gene is left open where the match is weak. The listing skips clone size in some rows; elsewhere it reads once, few, many or a size class.

TRBJ2-7,NA,TRBV6-1,NA,TGTGCCAGCAGCGCCAAGAAATATAGCCGACAGTACTTC,CASSAKKYSRQYF
TRBJ2-3,NA,TRBV5-1,NA,TGCGCCAGCCGCCTTTCTGGTCTTAGCACAGATACGCAGTATTTT,CASRLSGLSTDTQYF
TRBJ1-5,NA,TRBV2,TRBD1,TGTGCCAGCAGTGACAGGGGGCGTTGGCAGCCCCAGCATTTT,CASSDRGRWQPQHF
TRBJ2-7,once,TRBV6-1,TRBD1,TGTGCCAGCAGTGGGACAGGAAACTACGAGCAGTACTTC,CASSGTGNYEQYF
TRBJ1-4,NA,TRBV2,TRBD1,TGTGCCAGCAGTCTACAGGGGCCGGCAACTAATGAAAAACTGTTTTTT,CASSLQGPATNEKLFF
TRBJ2-1,once,TRBV25-1,NA,TGTGCCAGCAGTGACCCCTCCGTCCTCGGTAAGGGAGAGCAGTTCTTC,CASSDPSVLGKGEQFF
TRBJ1-2,NA,TRBV6-6,NA,TGTGCCAGCAGTTACCCAGAGGGCGCCGGCTACACCTTC,CASSYPEGAGYTF
TRBJ2-5,NA,TRBV18,NA,TGTGCCAGCCCACTAGGGTACCAAGAGACCCAGTACTTC,CASPLGYQETQYF
TRBJ2-2,NA,TRBV28,NA,TGTGCCAGCAGTTTTAGCGGTACGAACACCGGGGAGCTGTTTTTT,CASSFSGTNTGELFF
TRBJ2-7,NA,TRBV7-2,TRBD1,TGTGCCAGCAGCTTAGCCAGGGGGCTCACCGAGCAGTACTTC,CASSLARGLTEQYF
TRBJ2-7,once,TRBV6-1,NA,TGTGCCAGCAAGGGGGGAGGGCCCTACGAGCAGTACTTC,CASKGGGPYEQYF
TRBJ1-5,NA,TRBV27,NA,TGTGCCAGCAGTTTACAGGGCAATCAGCCCCAGCATTTT,CASSLQGNQPQHF
TRBJ2-1,NA,TRBV10-2,TRBD1,TGCGCCAGCATGGGACAGCTAAAGGAGCAGTTCTTC,CASMGQLKEQFF
TRBJ2-5,NA,TRBV2,NA,TGTGCCAGCAGCGCACTACAAGAGACCCAGTACTTC,CASSALQETQYF
TRBJ2-7,NA,TRBV5-1,TRBD1,TGCGCCAGCGGACAGGGCCACGAGCAGTACTTC,CASGQGHEQYF
TRBJ2-2,NA,TRBV27,NA,TGTGCCAGCAGTAGGGACACCGGGGAGCTGTTTTTT,CASSRDTGELFF
TRBJ2-6,NA,TRBV9,NA,TGTGCCAGCAGCTCCCTTGACGGGGACTCTGGGGCCAACGTCCTGACTTTC,CASSSLDGDSGANVLTF
TRBJ2-1,NA,TRBV19,NA,TGTGCCAGTAGTAGGAGGACGGAGGGTGAGCAGTTCTTC,CASSRRTEGEQFF
TRBJ2-3,NA,TRBV5-4,TRBD2,TGTGCCAGCAGCCCGGGGGGACTAGCGGGAGTAACGCAGTATTTT,CASSPGGLAGVTQYF
TRBJ2-1,NA,TRBV18,NA,TGTGCCAGCTCAGCTTCGCGTAGCTCCTACAATGAGCAGTTCTTC,CASSASRSSYNEQFF
TRBJ2-5,NA,TRBV5-1,NA,TGCGCCAGCAGCGACAGGTCTGGGGAGACCCAGTACTTC,CASSDRSGETQYF
TRBJ1-1,once,TRBV5-1,TRBD1,TGCGCCAGCAGCTCCCCCCAGGGGGCTCCGAACACTGAAGCTTTCTTT,CASSSPQGAPNTEAFF
TRBJ2-1,NA,TRBV7-3,TRBD2,TGTGCCAGCAGCGTTCTAGCGGAATCCTACAATGAGCAGTTCTTC,CASSVLAESYNEQFF
TRBJ2-3,NA,TRBV7-9,TRBD2,TGTGCCAGCAGCTTCCGGACTAGCGGGATGGGCACAGATACGCAGTATTTT,CASSFRTSGMGTDTQYF
TRBJ2-7,NA,TRBV7-3,TRBD1,TGTGCCAGCAGCCGGGGACAGGGAGGTATCTACGAGCAGTACTTC,CASSRGQGGIYEQYF
TRBJ1-4,NA,TRBV10-2,TRBD1,TGCGCCAGCAGCGATACAGGGGGTAGTGAAAAACTGTTTTTT,CASSDTGGSEKLFF
TRBJ2-7,once,TRBV5-4,NA,TGTGCCAGCAGCGCCCGGCGGGAACGCGAGCAGTACTTC,CASSARREREQYF
TRBJ2-2,NA,TRBV7-3,NA,TGTGCCAGCAGCGCCCAACCCGGGGTGAACACCGGGGAGCTGTTTTTT,CASSAQPGVNTGELFF
TRBJ1-1,NA,TRBV10-2,NA,TGCGCCAGCAGTGAGTCTACACCTTCGAACACTGAAGCTTTCTTT,CASSESTPSNTEAFF
TRBJ1-1,NA,TRBV5-1,NA,TGCGCCAGCAGCCCGGGCCAGGGCGGCACTGAAGCTTTCTTT,CASSPGQGGTEAFF
TRBJ2-1,few,TRBV7-9,TRBD2,TGTGCCAGCAGCTTGGCCGGGACTAGCTTCCACAATGAGCAGTTCTTC,CASSLAGTSFHNEQFF
TRBJ1-1,NA,TRBV18,NA,TGTGCCAGCTCACCAGGTCGGCAGAGAGAAGCTTTCTTT,CASSPGRQREAFF
TRBJ2-1,NA,TRBV2,NA,TGTGCCAGCAGTGGACATGAGGAGCAGTTCTTC,CASSGHEEQFF
TRBJ2-7,NA,TRBV5-8,TRBD1,TGTGCCAGCAGCTCATTTTGGGGACAGGGAACTACCTACGAGCAGTACTTC,CASSSFWGQGTTYEQYF